Following are 7 T cell receptor beta chains from one sample sequenced in a study of prognosis after radiotherapy for stage I lung cancer. TCR beta CDR3 was amplified from genomic DNA by two-round multiplex PCR. Round one of PCR was performed, and it used primers specific to each TRBV and TRBJ gene. TCRdb ran MiXCR on the multiplex PCR reads and lists one entry per CDR3 protein. The sample has fewer than 40,000 distinct CDR3 sequences; 32% are singletons. The material was PBMCs, obtained before or after stereotactic body radiation therapy (not recorded which). Every receptor here comes from a donor at least 50 years old with non-small cell lung cancer.

This clonotype showed up many times. The chain carries TRBV9 and TRBJ1-6; D call uncertain. Germline assignment: CDR1 SGDLS and CDR2 YYNGEE. V lost 3 bases to trimming and J lost 5 bases, with 6 bases between them. This CDR3 is built from 13 residues. CDR3 in DNA: TGTGCCAGCAGCGGTTACAATAATTCACCCCTCCACTTT. Translating it yields CASSGYNNSPLHF.

The chain employs TRBV19 and TRBJ1-1; no clear D. The CDR3 covers 14 residues. The V gene's germline CDR1 is LNHDA and CDR2 SQIVND (reference sequence). Trimming removed 4 bases from V and 9 bases from J, with 18 bases in between. CDR3 nucleotides: TGTGCCAGTAGTAGCACAGCGGGTCCCCAAAAAGCTTTCTTT. Protein: CASSSTAGPQKAFF.

This clonotype appeared many times. The gene calls are TRBV28 and TRBJ2-5; D might be TRBD1 or TRBD2, each matching 5 bases. CDR1 and CDR2 from the germline V gene are MDHEN and SYDVKM. The CDR3 is 14 amino acids. V lost 2 bases and J 5 bases, leaving 12 bases between the germline ends. CDR3 in amino acids: CASSLSLREETQYF. For the CDR3, the DNA is TGTGCCAGCAGTTTAAGTCTCAGGGAGGAGACCCAGTACTTC. Together with reference TRBV28 and TRBJ2-5, the CDR3 gives the full variable domain: DVKVTQSSRYLVKRTGEKVFLECVQDMDHENMFWYRQDPGLGLRLIYFSYDVKMKEKGDIPEGYSVSREKKERFSLILESASTNQTSMYLCASSLSLREETQYFGPGTRLLVL.

This clonotype was counted ten times or more. This sequence joins TRBV5-1 and TRBJ2-1, with 12 bases aligning to TRBD2. In germline, CDR1 is SGHRS, CDR2 YFSETQ. The CDR3 has 14 residues. V lost 6 bases to trimming and J lost 7 bases; unmatched junction nucleotides: 5. The CDR3 nucleotides read TGCGCCAGCACCATGACTAGCGGGAGTAATGAGCAGTTCTTC. Protein sequence: CASTMTSGSNEQFF.

This clonotype was found many times. The chain couples TRBV12-3 or TRBV12-4 to TRBJ2-1; D is perhaps TRBD1 (5 bases). Trimming left V 3 bases short and J 8 bases short, with 17 bases between. This CDR3 contains 15 residues. The CDR3 loop reads CASSFLRSRGDEQFF. The CDR3 nucleotides read TGTGCCAGCAGTTTTCTACGAAGTAGGGGCGATGAGCAGTTCTTC.

This clonotype was picked up one time. The chain links TRBV5-6 to TRBJ1-6; 7 nucleotides align to TRBD1. CDR1 and CDR2 from the germline V gene are SGHDT and YYEEEE. Germline trimming cut 7 bases from V and 8 bases from J; bases unmatched to any gene: 15. CDR3 size: 16 residues. CDR3 sequence reads: CASPRATQGPDSPLHF. In DNA form, the CDR3 reads TGTGCCAGCCCCAGGGCCACACAGGGGCCAGATTCACCCCTCCACTTT.

This clonotype was counted once. This likely came from a read error, as a far larger clone is one base away. The genes are TRBV6-4 and TRBJ2-2; TRBD1 agrees at 10 bases. CDR3 length equals 17 residues. Germline V gene sequence: CDR1 MRHNA, CDR2 SNTAGT. The ends lost 5 bases at V and 6 bases at J; junction bases unmatched: 12. The CDR3 loop is CASSYPGTGDRSGELFF. The CDR3 region has the DNA TGTGCCAGCAGTTACCCCGGGACAGGGGATCGGTCCGGGGAGCTGTTTTTT.